Each of the 19 T cell receptor beta chains below was sequenced from the same sample in a study of radiotherapy plus CTLA-4 blockade in lung cancer. This table comes from immunoSEQ multiplex PCR, and its TCRdb copy is limited to in-frame clones, with some not included. The sample contains around 110,000 clones, about 83% of which appear only once. The source was peripheral blood, collected from a patient treated with radiotherapy plus ipilimumab. The receptors shown here come from a human donor with non-small cell lung cancer that progressed on radiotherapy plus ipilimumab. Some clones in this sample may be carry-over from other donors' samples.

The chain joins TRBV9 to TRBJ2-1; TRBD1 matches at 7 bases. Germline loops: CDR1 SGDLS, CDR2 YYNGEE. The J segment lost 5 bases and the V segment lost 2 bases, leaving 4 bases of the junction unmatched. This CDR3 is 14 amino acids long. The CDR3 nucleotides are TGTGCCAGCAGCGTCAGACAGGGAAACAATGAGCAGTTCTTC. This gives the protein CASSVRQGNNEQFF.

The chain recombines TRBV28 with TRBJ2-1; 7 positions match TRBD2. V dropped 6 bases and J dropped 4; count of bases not matched to a gene: 12. CDR1 MDHEN and CDR2 SYDVKM come from the germline V gene. The CDR3 runs to 16 residues. The CDR3 DNA follows: TGTGCCAGCAGCCTCATGGGAGGGAGTCGGTACAATGAGCAGTTCTTC. Translating it yields CASSLMGGSRYNEQFF.

The CDR3 region is CASSPRGEWWQGYF. In nucleotides, the CDR3 is TGTGCCAGCAGTCCCCGGGGGGAGTGGTGGCAAGGATACTTC. The V and J genes are TRBV27 and TRBJ2-4, with TRBD2 matching 7 bases. The V and J ends lost 5 bases and 16 bases, in that order; junction bases with no gene match: 17. The CDR3 totals 14 residues. The germline gives CDR1 MNHEY, CDR2 SMNVEV (reference sequence).

This chain links TRBV23-1 with TRBJ1-5; D gene ambiguous. TRBV23-1 is classed as an ORF, of uncertain function. The CDR3 extends over 15 amino acids. The V gene lost 8 bases and the J gene lost 3 bases, with 17 bases spanning the gap. The CDR3 spells CASGCEGPNNQPQHF. Written as DNA, the CDR3 is TGCGCCAGCGGCTGTGAGGGCCCGAACAATCAGCCCCAGCATTTT.

This clone was detected only a few times. V gene TRBV5-4 combines with J gene TRBJ1-1; 9 bases line up with TRBD1. This CDR3 is built from 17 residues. J lost 0 bases, V lost 0 bases, and 6 bases had no gene match. Germline V gene lookup returns CDR1 SGHNT and CDR2 YYREEE (reference sequence). This CDR3 reads CASSLGGTGYMNTEAFF. The CDR3 coding sequence is TGTGCCAGCAGCTTGGGGGGGACAGGGTACATGAACACTGAAGCTTTCTTT.

The genes are TRBV14 and TRBJ2-1; unclear D gene. Looked up from germline, CDR1 is SGHDN and CDR2 is FVKESK. The V end was cut by 2 bases, the J end by 0 bases, with 14 bases between. CDR3 length: 17 residues. The CDR3 DNA follows: TGTGCCAGCAGCCAATTGGCAGGTTCTCGCTCCTACAATGAGCAGTTCTTC. Protein product: CASSQLAGSRSYNEQFF.

The CDR3 DNA follows: TGCGCCAGCAGCATCGGGACAGCGAACACTGAAGCTTTCTTT. Translated: CASSIGTANTEAFF. V and J are TRBV5-1 and TRBJ1-1, with TRBD1 matching over 7 bases. Germline CDR1 reads SGHRS; CDR2 reads YFSETQ. This CDR3 contains 14 residues. Germline trimming cut 4 bases from V and 1 base from J; bases unmatched to any gene: 4.

The chain has TRBV7-2 and TRBJ2-3; TRBD1 matches 7 bases. There are 13 residues in the CDR3. With V trimmed by 11 bases and J by 4 bases, 9 bases remained unmatched. Per the germline V gene, CDR1 is SGHTA and CDR2 is FQGNSA. For the CDR3, the DNA is TGTGCCGGACAGGAGGCTAACTCAGATACGCAGTATTTT. Amino acids: CAGQEANSDTQYF.

This clone was counted between two and nine times. The chain combines TRBV4-2 with TRBJ2-7, with D hard to call. CDR3 length: 13 residues. V lost 4 bases, J lost 2 bases, and 9 bases lay in between. The germline CDR1 and CDR2 sequences are LGHNA and YNFKEQ. The CDR3 loop reads CASSRDLTYEQYF. The CDR3 DNA is TGTGCCAGCAGCCGTGATCTAACCTACGAGCAGTACTTC.

This clone is a singleton in its sample. The gene calls are TRBV29-1 and TRBJ2-4, with no clear D. The CDR3 has 15 amino acids. Germline V gene lookup returns CDR1 SQVTM and CDR2 ANQGSEA. The V gene lost 3 bases and the J gene lost 1 base, with 13 bases spanning the gap. CDR3 loop: CSVEVLSEAKNIQYF. The CDR3 nucleotides are TGCAGCGTTGAGGTCCTTTCGGAGGCCAAAAACATTCAGTACTTC.

This clone came up a few times. This chain links TRBV19 with TRBJ1-5, with 9 bases fitting TRBD1. This CDR3 region has 13 residues. Germline CDR1 is LNHDA and CDR2 is SQIVND (reference sequence). J was trimmed by 6 bases and V by 5 bases; bases with no gene match: 2. CDR3 DNA: TGTGCCAGTAGTGGGGACAGGGTTCAGCCCCAGCATTTT. It codes for CASSGDRVQPQHF.

This clone was detected only a few times. The V and J genes are TRBV30 and TRBJ1-2, with a possible D match to TRBD1 (6 bases). CDR1 and CDR2 (germline): GTSNPN, SVGIG (reference sequence). V gave up 3 bases and J gave up 2 bases, with 13 bases separating them. The CDR3 has 14 residues. The chain's CDR3 is CAWRWQGPNYGYTF. CDR3 coding DNA: TGTGCCTGGAGATGGCAGGGGCCAAACTATGGCTACACCTTC.

V is TRBV19 and J is TRBJ1-5; D ambiguous. V lost 0 bases to trimming and J lost 1 base, with 10 bases between them. The CDR3 has 16 amino acids. Germline V gene sequence: CDR1 LNHDA, CDR2 SQIVND (reference sequence). The CDR3 DNA follows: TGTGCCAGTAGTATAGATAGTTGGTCGAGCAATCAGCCCCAGCATTTT. Translation gives CASSIDSWSSNQPQHF.

This clone is a singleton in its sample. The chain has TRBV7-2 and TRBJ2-7; TRBD1 matches 11 bases. The V and J ends lost 5 bases and 5 bases, in that order; junction bases with no gene match: 8. This CDR3 region has 15 residues. From germline, CDR1 is SGHTA and CDR2 FQGNSA. The CDR3 spells CASSVRTGGRDEQYF. The CDR3 bases are TGTGCCAGCAGCGTACGGACAGGGGGCAGGGACGAGCAGTACTTC. Complete variable domain (other parts from reference TRBV7-2 and TRBJ2-7): GAGVSQSPSNKVTEKGKDVELRCDPISGHTALYWYRQSLGQGLEFLIYFQGNSAPDKSGLPSDRFSAERTGGSVSTLTIQRTQQEDSAVYLCASSVRTGGRDEQYFGPGTRLTVT.

This chain connects TRBV2 to TRBJ2-2, with D maybe TRBD2 (5 bases). CDR3 length: 16 residues. V lost 3 bases and J 6 bases, leaving 17 bases between the germline ends. Germline CDR1 is SNHLY and CDR2 is FYNNEI. The CDR3 region has the DNA TGTGCCAGCAGTGACCGGGGTTTAGGAGAGGCCGGGGAGCTGTTTTTT. Translation gives CASSDRGLGEAGELFF.

CDR3 sequence (DNA): TGTGCCAGCAGCCCTCAGTCAGATACGCAGTATTTT. Protein product: CASSPQSDTQYF. The chain is built from TRBV7-9 and TRBJ2-3; D remains ambiguous. Germline lookup yields CDR1 SEHNR and CDR2 FQNEAQ (reference sequence). The CDR3 sequence is 12 residues long. Trimming took off 5 bases at V and 4 bases at J, with 7 bases between the two ends. The whole variable domain, filled in from reference TRBV7-9 and TRBJ2-3, reads DTGVSQNPRHKITKRGQNVTFRCDPISEHNRLYWYRQTLGQGPEFLTYFQNEAQLEKSRLLSDRFSAERPKGSFSTLEIQRTEQGDSAMYLCASSPQSDTQYFGPGTRLTVL.

The V call is TRBV4-3, the J call TRBJ1-1, with 8 positions matching TRBD1. The CDR3 covers 14 residues. Germline CDR1 is LGHNA and CDR2 is YSLEER. The V segment lost 2 bases and the J segment 11 bases; nucleotides outside the gene matches: 10. CDR3 nucleotides: TGCGCCAGCAGCCAACTCGACAGGGGAGGGCACGCTTTCTTT. It encodes CASSQLDRGGHAFF.

The V call is TRBV5-1, the J call TRBJ2-1; 8 nucleotides match TRBD2. The junction had 11 bases not matched to a gene; V was cut back by 0 bases and J by 9 bases. This CDR3 comprises 16 residues. Germline-derived CDR1 and CDR2 are SGHRS and YFSETQ. The CDR3 nucleotides are TGCGCCAGCAGCTTGGAATCGGCGGGGGGCCTTCCTGAGCAGTTCTTC. Residues: CASSLESAGGLPEQFF.

This clone has a single count. This rearrangement joins TRBV6-1 to TRBJ1-2; no definite D call. The CDR3 is 13 residues long. Trimming removed 10 bases from V and 7 bases from J, with 19 bases in between. CDR1 and CDR2 from the germline V gene are MNHNS and SASEGT. The CDR3 spells CATQTRRGGGYTF. The CDR3 DNA reads as TGTGCCACCCAGACGAGGAGAGGTGGTGGCTACACCTTC.